This is a list of T cell receptor beta chains from one sample in a study of T-cell memory formation after mild COVID-19. From the 5' RACE reads, TCRdb called clonotypes with MiXCR, one entry per CDR3 protein. The sample shows under 300,000 distinct CDR3 sequences, approximately 16% of them seen only once. The specimen sequenced was PBMCs or a T cell subset sorted from them (not recorded which). Receptor source: a man aged 18 to 30 who had mild COVID-19 (a few samples of this study predate the infection). Cell type and time point are not known. Both conserved end residues are part of each CDR3. The D gene is left open where the match is weak. Clone size is stated in some rows and not others, as once, few, many or a class when expanded.

cdr3_aa,cdr3_nt,j_call,v_call,d_call,clone_size
CASSPAPTDTQYF,TGTGCCAGCAGCCCAGCCCCCACAGATACGCAGTATTTT,TRBJ2-3,TRBV9,-,few
CSARDMVVERYF,TGCAGTGCTAGAGATATGGTCGTAGAACGGTATTTT,TRBJ2-3,TRBV20-1,-,few
CASSLSQQTDTQYF,TGCGCCAGCAGCTTGTCCCAGCAAACAGATACGCAGTATTTT,TRBJ2-3,TRBV5-1,-,-
CASSGDRGQPQHF,TGTGCCAGCAGCGGGGACAGGGGTCAGCCCCAGCATTTT,TRBJ1-5,TRBV12-3/TRBV12-4,TRBD1,few
CASSQGQGYQETQYF,TGCGCCAGCAGCCAAGGGCAAGGGTATCAAGAGACCCAGTACTTC,TRBJ2-5,TRBV4-3,-,many
CASSLQGGIGELFF,TGCGCCAGCAGTCTACAGGGAGGTATCGGGGAGCTGTTTTTT,TRBJ2-2,TRBV10-2,-,few
CSARDRESEAFF,TGCAGTGCTAGAGATCGGGAGTCGGAAGCTTTCTTT,TRBJ1-1,TRBV20-1,-,-
CASSPRDRMNTEAFF,TGTGCCAGCTCACCACGAGACAGGATGAACACTGAAGCTTTCTTT,TRBJ1-1,TRBV18,-,-
CASSVEAGELFF,TGTGCCAGCAGTGTTGAGGCCGGGGAGCTGTTTTTT,TRBJ2-2,TRBV2,-,-
CASSLVMGNTEAFF,TGTGCCAGCAGCTTAGTAATGGGGAACACTGAAGCTTTCTTT,TRBJ1-1,TRBV7-2,-,-
CSAKTGNTEAFF,TGCAGTGCTAAGACAGGGAACACTGAAGCTTTCTTT,TRBJ1-1,TRBV20-1,-,few
CASSLQGNSGGSTDTQYF,TGTGCCAGCAGCTTACAAGGGAATAGCGGAGGGAGCACAGATACGCAGTATTTT,TRBJ2-3,TRBV7-3,-,-
CASSSLMVNEQFF,TGTGCCAGCAGTTCTCTAATGGTCAATGAGCAGTTCTTC,TRBJ2-1,TRBV12-3/TRBV12-4,-,many
CASSLVDGYNEQFF,TGCGCCAGCAGCTTGGTTGACGGTTACAATGAGCAGTTCTTC,TRBJ2-1,TRBV5-1,-,few
CSAEGVQNTEAFF,TGCAGCGCCGAGGGGGTACAAAACACTGAAGCTTTCTTT,TRBJ1-1,TRBV29-1,-,few
CASSLDPVGHLSSTDTQYF,TGTGCCAGCAGCTTAGACCCCGTCGGGCACCTCTCTAGCACAGATACGCAGTATTTT,TRBJ2-3,TRBV7-2,-,few
CASSAGGNTNSPLHF,TGTGCCAGCAGTGCAGGGGGCAATACTAATTCACCCCTCCACTTT,TRBJ1-6,TRBV12-3/TRBV12-4,TRBD1,few
CASIPRGTGGSGTGELFF,TGTGCCAGCATCCCGAGGGGGACAGGGGGCTCCGGCACCGGGGAGCTGTTTTTT,TRBJ2-2,TRBV7-2,TRBD1,few
CASSQDDRGQVGNTIYF,TGCGCCAGCAGCCAAGATGATAGGGGGCAGGTTGGAAACACCATATATTTT,TRBJ1-3,TRBV4-3,TRBD1,-
CATRADITPEKLFF,TGTGCCACCAGAGCGGACATAACCCCAGAAAAACTGTTTTTT,TRBJ1-4,TRBV15,-,-
CASSQDSTDTQYF,TGTGCCAGCAGCCAGGACAGCACAGATACGCAGTATTTT,TRBJ2-3,TRBV7-9,-,many
CASSLDRERRYTF,TGCGCCAGCAGCCTGGACAGGGAAAGGCGCTACACCTTC,TRBJ1-2,TRBV4-1,TRBD1,few
CASSRAGQETQYF,TGTGCCAGCAGCCGGGCGGGACAAGAGACCCAGTACTTC,TRBJ2-5,TRBV12-3/TRBV12-4,-,few
CASSLGTMVADTQYF,TGCGCCAGCAGCTTGGGGACAATGGTGGCAGATACGCAGTATTTT,TRBJ2-3,TRBV5-1,-,-
CASSQGRQDFYGYTF,TGCGCCAGCAGCCAAGGGCGACAGGACTTCTATGGCTACACCTTC,TRBJ1-2,TRBV4-1,-,-
CASSLEDQTQYF,TGCGCCAGCAGCTTGGAGGACCAGACCCAGTACTTC,TRBJ2-5,TRBV5-1,-,few
CASSDGTDSYNEQFF,TGTGCCAGCAGCGACGGGACGGACTCCTACAATGAGCAGTTCTTC,TRBJ2-1,TRBV7-2,-,-
CASSPGGQTDTQYF,TGTGCCAGCAGCCCCGGGGGACAGACAGATACGCAGTATTTT,TRBJ2-3,TRBV7-9,-,-
CSARYPFTGELFF,TGCAGTGCTAGGTATCCTTTTACCGGGGAGCTGTTTTTT,TRBJ2-2,TRBV20-1,-,-
CASSVKGTYGYTF,TGTGCCAGCAGCGTAAAGGGTACCTATGGCTACACCTTC,TRBJ1-2,TRBV9,-,-
CASSLNRATNEKLFF,TGTGCCAGCAGCTTAAACAGGGCAACTAATGAAAAACTGTTTTTT,TRBJ1-4,TRBV7-2,-,many
CASTGYGGAATQYF,TGTGCCAGCACCGGTTACGGCGGGGCCGCAACGCAGTATTTT,TRBJ2-3,TRBV7-2,-,few
CAISDSRTGGYTDTQYF,TGTGCCATCAGTGATTCGCGAACAGGTGGATACACAGATACGCAGTATTTT,TRBJ2-3,TRBV10-3,-,many
CASSVRGLYNEQFF,TGTGCCAGCAGTGTTCGGGGGCTCTACAATGAGCAGTTCTTC,TRBJ2-1,TRBV6-5,-,-
CASSYQGDTQYF,TGTGCCAGCAGTTATCAGGGGGATACGCAGTATTTT,TRBJ2-3,TRBV28,-,-
CASSQKSPSKGNSPLHF,TGCGCCAGCAGCCAAAAAAGCCCCTCCAAGGGCAATTCACCCCTCCACTTT,TRBJ1-6,TRBV4-3,-,-
CASSLRQGRTEAFF,TGCGCCAGCAGCCTCCGACAGGGGCGAACTGAAGCTTTCTTT,TRBJ1-1,TRBV5-1,TRBD1,few
CASSLAGLEVVGELFF,TGCGCCAGCAGCTTGGCCGGACTAGAGGTCGTCGGGGAGCTGTTTTTT,TRBJ2-2,TRBV5-1,TRBD2,-
CASSVATPGTGGDEQFF,TGTGCCAGCAGCGTAGCCACCCCCGGCACAGGAGGGGATGAGCAGTTCTTC,TRBJ2-1,TRBV9,-,-